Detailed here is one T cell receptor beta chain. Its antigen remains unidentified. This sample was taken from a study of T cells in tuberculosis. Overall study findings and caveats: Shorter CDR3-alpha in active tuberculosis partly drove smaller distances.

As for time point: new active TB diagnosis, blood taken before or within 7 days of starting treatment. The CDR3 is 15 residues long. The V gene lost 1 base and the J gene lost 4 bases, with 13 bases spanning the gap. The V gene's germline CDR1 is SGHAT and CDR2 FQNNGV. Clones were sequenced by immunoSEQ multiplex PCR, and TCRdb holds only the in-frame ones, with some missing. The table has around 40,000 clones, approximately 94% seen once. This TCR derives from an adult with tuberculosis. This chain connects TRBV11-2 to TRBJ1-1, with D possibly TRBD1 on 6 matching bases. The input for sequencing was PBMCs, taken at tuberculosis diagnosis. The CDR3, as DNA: TGTGCCAGCAGCTTAGGTCCCACAGGGTTCACTGAAGCTTTCTTT. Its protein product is CASSLGPTGFTEAFF.